The entry below describes one T cell receptor (beta chain). This could be a read error, since a much larger clone is one nucleotide away. The CDR3 runs 15 residues. In germline, CDR1 is DFQATT, CDR2 SNEGSKA (reference sequence). Each CDR3 protein gets one entry after TCRdb re-called the multiplex PCR reads with MiXCR. The sample includes approximately 300,000 distinct CDR3 sequences, roughly 31% of them seen just once. The lymph nodes were axillary draining lymph nodes from breast cancer patients. This specimen comes from a study of breast tumors, draining lymph nodes, adjacent tissues. This TCR derives from a female donor with breast cancer. Some clones in this sample may be carry-over from other donors' samples. The chain uses TRBV20-1 and TRBJ2-1, with 10 bases matching TRBD2. The sequencing input was axillary lymph node tissue. CDR3 bases: TGCAGTTCACTACTAGCGGGACACTCCTCCAATGAGCAGTTCTTC. This sequence encodes CSSLLAGHSSNEQFF.